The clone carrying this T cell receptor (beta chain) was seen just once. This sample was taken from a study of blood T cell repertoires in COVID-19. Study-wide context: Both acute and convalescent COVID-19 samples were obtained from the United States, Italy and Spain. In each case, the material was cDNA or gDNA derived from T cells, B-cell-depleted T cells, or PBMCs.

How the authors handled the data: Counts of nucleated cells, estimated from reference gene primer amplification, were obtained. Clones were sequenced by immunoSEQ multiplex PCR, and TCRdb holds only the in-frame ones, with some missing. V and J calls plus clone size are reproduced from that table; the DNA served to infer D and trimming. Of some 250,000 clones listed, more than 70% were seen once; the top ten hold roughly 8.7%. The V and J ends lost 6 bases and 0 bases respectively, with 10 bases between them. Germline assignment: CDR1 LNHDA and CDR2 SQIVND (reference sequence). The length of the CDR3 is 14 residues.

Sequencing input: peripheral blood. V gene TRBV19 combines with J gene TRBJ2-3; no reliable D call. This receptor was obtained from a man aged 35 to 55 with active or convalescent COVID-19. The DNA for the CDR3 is TGTGCCAGTAGCCAGACGGAGAGCACAGATACGCAGTATTTT. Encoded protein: CASSQTESTDTQYF.